This entry describes one T cell receptor (beta chain). Its antigen is still unknown. Base-call qualities are not available, and no considerably larger clone is one nucleotide away. The cysteine opens and the phenylalanine closes a CDR3 of 17 amino acids. The only DNA kept is the CDR3, 51 bases in frame from the first base. According to the germline V gene, CDR1 reads SGDLS and CDR2 reads YYNGEE. The germline V and J ends show losses of 2 bases and 2 bases respectively, and no gene match explains 7 bases of the junction. The cohort comprised some 730 healthy bone marrow donors. At the time of sampling, every cohort member was nominally healthy, though immune exposures that went unrecorded were likely present. The donor was CMV seropositive and belonged to the group of a few hundred seropositive cohort members. A peripheral blood sample was collected from each donor, and TCR beta sequencing was performed on peripheral blood mononuclear cells. The Qiagen DNeasy Blood Extraction Kit was used to extract genomic DNA from the blood cell samples.

The library relied on the immunoSEQ multiplex PCR assay. For the multiplex PCR, a mixture combining 60 forward primers for TCR Vbeta segments and 13 reverse primers for TCR Jbeta segments was used. A multiplex PCR assay on genomic DNA amplified the CDR3 region of rearranged TCR beta genes. On the Illumina HiSeq System, the amplified TCR beta libraries were sequenced as 87-base-pair reads. The published analysis was carried out like this. In a later analysis, 77 million or so unique TCR beta chains were counted across the approximately 640 repertoires, and roughly 11 million of these chains were shared by at least two donors. Raw reads were error-corrected and collapsed into unique sequences by a nearest-neighbor algorithm in which closely related sequences were merged to remove PCR and sequencing errors. CDR3 sequences were aligned to IMGT reference sequences to assign V, D and J gene segments. For a sequence to be retained, a match of at least six nucleotides to both a V gene segment and a J gene segment was required. Rearrangements were classified as productive when the CDR3 lacked stop codons and remained in frame with V and J, and all other rearrangements were classified as non-productive. Following IMGT convention, CDR3 was defined as the stretch from the second conserved V-encoded cysteine to the conserved J-encoded phenylalanine. The earlier analysis of approximately 590 of the donors excluded any sequence lacking an unambiguous match to a single V gene segment. In an earlier analysis of some 590 of the donors, V segments were called functional above 56.7% productive rearrangements and were called segregating when the between-donor standard deviation exceeded 5%. To diagnose cytomegalovirus status from the catalog of TCR beta chain sequences, a statistical classification framework was built. A later analysis assigned V and J genes by comparing TCR nucleotide sequences with IMGT/GENE-DB human TR gene sequences. Using the TCRdist pipeline, a later analysis assigned CDR3 sequences along with most-parsimonious VDJ recombination scenarios. In a later analysis, every TCR beta chain was defined by the combination of its CDR3 amino acid sequence and its V-gene family, and reads without a unique V-gene family were dropped. A later analysis removed 550 to 650 highly shared, low-generation-probability nucleotide sequences to deal with suspected cross-contamination and a sequencing artifact. For each public chain, a later analysis derived a clonal expansion index from normalized ranks of inferred template counts within each repertoire. In a later analysis, generation probabilities were computed using a VDJ recombination model fitted to out-of-frame rearrangements, and the results were checked against IGoR. In a later analysis, TCR-TCR, TCR-HLA and TCR-CMV co-occurrence was scored with hypergeometric tests, and a repertoire-size bias correction was applied to TCR pairs. A later analysis estimated false discovery rates by permuting HLA or CMV assignments 20 times. In a later analysis, co-occurring TCRs were grouped using DBSCAN, and TCRdist sequence similarity was added for clustering within HLA-allele-positive subsets. Repertoires with fewer than 30,000 or more than 120,000 public chains were left out of co-occurrence clustering, as were five repertoires with anomalous nucleotide sharing. The immuneACCESS repertoire file appears here via TCRdb, limited to in-frame rearrangements. These files lack a portion of the clones; in checked studies, under half of the deficit traces to unresolved V genes, and the cause of the others is not known. V and J calls and clone size are copied from that table; D and trimming were computed from the DNA. This sample holds about 180,000 clones; roughly 85% were observed only once. The ten largest clones represent approximately 6% of the sample.

This record comes from a study of cytomegalovirus exposure and HLA in healthy donors (dated by TCRdb to 2017 to 2019). For the wider study: An earlier analysis of under 600 of the donors reported about 250 Gb of sequence data and roughly 110 million unique TCR beta sequences from about 180 million T cells. About five DR-DQ haplotypes were handled as single units for association and clustering, since linkage in the cohort was strong. A separate validation cohort of 100 to 150 different subjects was used in addition to the roughly 640-subject first cohort. In the later analysis, no new phenotypic data were used to find candidate immune exposures; instead, reliance was placed on TCR beta sequences and their occurrence across donors. A later genetic analysis used genome-wide SNP genotypes for about 60% of the roughly 700 donors, treating that subset as a discovery cohort. To predict cytomegalovirus infection status, the study brought together high-throughput TCR immunosequencing, statistical association of individual TCRs with disease status, and machine learning. Of the roughly 400 genotyped donors, less than 90% were placed in the genetic ancestry cluster associated with self-reported Caucasian donors. Every discovery cohort repertoire had been produced on one sequencing platform. Donor age, sex, ethnicity and CMV serostatus were collected together with the repertoire data. The T cell repertoires of 670 or so subjects were profiled by immunosequencing and related to cytomegalovirus serostatus. In an earlier analysis of roughly 540 of the donors, high-throughput TCR beta sequencing was used to judge whether each TCR beta V gene segment behaved as functional or pseudogenic. An early release that covered fewer than 750 HLA-typed donors contained approximately 300 gigabases of sequencing data and some 87 million unique TCR sequences. The aim of the study was to test whether cataloging public T cell receptors could identify signatures of past pathogen exposure. Across approximately 400 genotyped donors of the cohort, an average of roughly 230,000 unique TCR beta nucleotide sequences per donor were sequenced, and around 20% of those sequences were non-productive. To study patterns of TCR occurrence, a later analysis re-analyzed previously published TCR beta repertoires from around 670 donors and added high-resolution HLA genotyping. Typing coverage varied by locus: about 620-630 donors for A, B, C, DRB1 and DQB1; 522 for DQA1; more than 600 for DPA1; approximately 450 for DPB1. HLA typing included class I and class II loci at four-digit resolution. General findings and caveats noted by the study authors: A cluster of highly shared sequence variants was judged likely to represent a technical artifact of the sequencing pipeline. According to a later analysis, TCR association rates differed among HLA loci, with DRB1 alleles showing the most associated TCRs and HLA-C alleles showing the fewest. In a later analysis, most CMV-associated TCR beta chains were found to appear HLA-restricted, with HLA associations seemingly driven largely by CMV exposure. In this cohort, only TCR beta chains were sequenced, and detectable features were limited by the absence of alpha or paired-chain data. A further reported finding was that TCR beta sequences accurately predicted the HLA-A and HLA-B alleles for most subjects in the first cohort. In a later analysis, HLA-associated TCR beta chains were found to be more clonally expanded and to have lower generation probabilities than equally common non-associated chains. Strong co-occurrence of HLA alleles, especially DR and DQ, made assigning TCR associations to individual alleles difficult. CMV serostatus was the only immune exposure information available for the cohort. Specific HLA alleles were associated with 16,951 TCR beta sequences at a false discovery rate of 0.05 in a later analysis. Sequencing depth was assumed to be roughly uniform across donors in the presence/absence analyses, though that assumption may not hold. Because HLA typing was missing for some donors at each locus, association tests included only the typed subset. The authors suggested that the approach could potentially be generalized to other disease states and immunological phenotypes. In a later genetic analysis, a missense DCLRE1C variant was associated with V-gene and J-gene trimming of TCR beta chains, and the association was replicated in an independent cohort. The classifier was reported to diagnose cytomegalovirus status with high specificity and sensitivity in both the original and validation cohorts. Some IMGT-functional V segments, including TRBV6-2 and TRBV6-3, could not be told apart with the 87-base-pair reads, so those segments were excluded. Because counts were too low, more than 15 rarely observed V segments, including chromosome 9 orphons, were excluded from the earlier analysis of 500 to 700 of the donors. A few of the identified cytomegalovirus-associated TCR beta chains were confirmed in vitro to be specific for cytomegalovirus antigens. The study gave a list of more than 150 TCR beta chains associated with cytomegalovirus. Correlated functional status among segregating V segments might reflect linkage disequilibrium, but an unknown experimental factor could not be ruled out. A later genetic analysis reported fewer N-insertions in productive TCRs among donors in an Asian-associated ancestry cluster than the 666-donor mean. In a later analysis, several top co-occurrence clusters were reported to appear linked to parvovirus B19, influenza, CMV and Epstein-Barr virus. While some public TCRs were present in many individuals, most TCR sequences turned up only very rarely across donors. In an earlier analysis of over 550 of the donors, most TCR beta V segments were observed in productive rearrangements about 87% or about 30% of the time, broadly matching IMGT annotations.

The receptor's source is a middle-aged man in good health and CMV-seropositive. This chain joins TRBV9 to TRBJ2-2; the central 9 bases match TRBD2. Sequenced: PBMCs. This receptor has the CDR3 CASSVGIAGVNTGELFF. The nucleotides read TGTGCCAGCAGCGTCGGAATAGCGGGAGTCAACACCGGGGAGCTGTTTTTT. The CDR3, completed at both ends by the reference TRBV9 and TRBJ2-2 genes, gives the full variable domain DSGVTQTPKHLITATGQRVTLRCSPRSGDLSVYWYQQSLDQGLQFLIQYYNGEERAKGNILERFSAQQFPDLHSELNLSSLELGDSALYFCASSVGIAGVNTGELFFGEGSRLTVL.